This T cell receptor beta chain was documented in a study of T cells in Graves' hyperthyroidism and ophthalmopathy. The CDR3 has 15 residues. Germline V CDR1 and CDR2: MDHEN, SYDVKM. V lost 5 bases and J 6 bases, leaving 20 bases between the germline ends. Ten or more counts support this clonotype. The antigen is unknown. Amplification targeted TCR beta CDR3 regions from RNA transcripts. Carried out on the TCR CDR3, a first-round RT-PCR used the HTBI primer set. TCRdb used MiXCR to reprocess the multiplex PCR reads, holding one entry per CDR3 protein. The repertoire holds about 700,000 distinct CDR3 sequences, around 13% seen once, with 10% to 13% in the top ten. Notes on the study in general: From stable hyperthyroidism, ophthalmopathy was set apart by a 13 V-J model.

The J gene is TRBJ2-7, the V gene TRBV28; D may correspond to TRBD1 or TRBD2 (5 bases each). This TCR was sampled from a young woman with Graves' hyperthyroidism. The sample taken for sequencing was blood. The chain's CDR3 is CASSPPPSGRGEQYF. DNA of the CDR3: TGTGCCAGCAGTCCCCCCCCGTCGGGACGGGGCGAGCAGTACTTC.